What follows is one T cell receptor (beta chain) and its context. Antigen unknown. This record comes from a study of blood T cells in healthy people across ages. Each individual donor underwent a draw of approximately 10 milliliters of peripheral blood. Isolating PBMCs gave at least 6.5 million of these cells per sample. CDR1 and CDR2 (germline): LGHNA, YNFKEQ. The CDR3 totals 16 residues. For the second PCR, which ran for 7 to 11 cycles, a sample-barcoded 5' primer and a J-beta primer mix were used. Every cDNA molecule carried a tag from a template-switch adaptor bearing 12 random nucleotides. From the 5' RACE reads, TCRdb called clonotypes with MiXCR, one entry per CDR3 protein. Of just over 800,000 distinct CDR3 sequences listed, about 59% are singletons. Whole-study findings and limits: The study regarded diversity estimates from one million T cells as underestimates.

The V and J genes are TRBV4-2 and TRBJ2-4; D is perhaps TRBD1 (5 bases). The J call may be mistaken, given a closer DNA end match to TRBJ2-7. This receptor was taken from a man aged 25-40 years in good health. Sequenced material: blood. In DNA, the CDR3 is TGTGCCAGCAGCCAAGAATCGCAGGGCGCGACCTACGAGCAGTACTTC. This codes for CASSQESQGATYEQYF.